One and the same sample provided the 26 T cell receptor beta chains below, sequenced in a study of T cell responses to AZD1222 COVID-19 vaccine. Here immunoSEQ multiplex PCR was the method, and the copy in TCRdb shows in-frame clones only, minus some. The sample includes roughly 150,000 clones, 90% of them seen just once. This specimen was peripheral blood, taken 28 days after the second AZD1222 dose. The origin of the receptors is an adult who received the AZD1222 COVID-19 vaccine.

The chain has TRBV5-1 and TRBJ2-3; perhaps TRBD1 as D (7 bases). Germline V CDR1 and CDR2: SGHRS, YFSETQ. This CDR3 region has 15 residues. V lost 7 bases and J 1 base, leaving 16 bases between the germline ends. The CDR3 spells CASAGGDSRTDTQYF. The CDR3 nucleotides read TGCGCCAGCGCCGGAGGGGACAGTCGCACAGATACGCAGTATTTT.

In DNA, the CDR3 is TGTGCCAGCAGCTACCCGGGACTTAACACCGGGGAGCTGTTTTTT. Amino acids: CASSYPGLNTGELFF. The V call is TRBV7-9, the J call TRBJ2-2, with D possibly TRBD2 on 6 matching bases. The V end was cut by 4 bases, the J end by 2 bases, with 11 bases between. Per the germline V gene, CDR1 is SEHNR and CDR2 is FQNEAQ (reference sequence). The CDR3 is made up of 15 amino acids. The variable domain in full, with the rest retrieved from reference TRBV7-9 and TRBJ2-2, is DTGVSQNPRHKITKRGQNVTFRCDPISEHNRLYWYRQTLGQGPEFLTYFQNEAQLEKSRLLSDRFSAERPKGSFSTLEIQRTEQGDSAMYLCASSYPGLNTGELFFGEGSRLTVL.

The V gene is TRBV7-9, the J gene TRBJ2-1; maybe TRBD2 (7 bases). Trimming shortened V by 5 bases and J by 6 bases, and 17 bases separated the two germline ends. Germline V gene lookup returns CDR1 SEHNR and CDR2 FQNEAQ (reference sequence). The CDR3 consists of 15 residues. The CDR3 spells CASSPKEGGRNEQFF. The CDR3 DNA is TGTGCCAGCAGCCCGAAAGAGGGGGGGCGCAATGAGCAGTTCTTC. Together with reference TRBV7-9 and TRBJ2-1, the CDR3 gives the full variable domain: DTGVSQNPRHKITKRGQNVTFRCDPISEHNRLYWYRQTLGQGPEFLTYFQNEAQLEKSRLLSDRFSAERPKGSFSTLEIQRTEQGDSAMYLCASSPKEGGRNEQFFGPGTRLTVL.

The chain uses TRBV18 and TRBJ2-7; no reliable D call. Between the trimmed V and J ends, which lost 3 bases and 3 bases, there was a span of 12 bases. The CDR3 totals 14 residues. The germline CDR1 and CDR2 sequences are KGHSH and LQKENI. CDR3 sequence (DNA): TGTGCCAGCTCACCTCCGGGTGGCCACTACGAGCAGTACTTC. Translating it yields CASSPPGGHYEQYF. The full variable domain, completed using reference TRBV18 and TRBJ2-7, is NAGVMQNPRHLVRRRGQEARLRCSPMKGHSHVYWYRQLPEEGLKFMVYLQKENIIDESGMPKERFSAEFPKEGPSILRIQQVVRGDSAAYFCASSPPGGHYEQYFGPGTRLTVT.

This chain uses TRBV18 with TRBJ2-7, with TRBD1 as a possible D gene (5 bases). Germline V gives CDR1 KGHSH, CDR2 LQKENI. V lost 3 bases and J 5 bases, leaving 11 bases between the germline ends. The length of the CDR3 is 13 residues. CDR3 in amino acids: CASSPYQGNEQYF. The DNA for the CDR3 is TGTGCCAGCTCACCTTACCAGGGAAACGAGCAGTACTTC. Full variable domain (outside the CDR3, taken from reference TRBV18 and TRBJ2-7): NAGVMQNPRHLVRRRGQEARLRCSPMKGHSHVYWYRQLPEEGLKFMVYLQKENIIDESGMPKERFSAEFPKEGPSILRIQQVVRGDSAAYFCASSPYQGNEQYFGPGTRLTVT.

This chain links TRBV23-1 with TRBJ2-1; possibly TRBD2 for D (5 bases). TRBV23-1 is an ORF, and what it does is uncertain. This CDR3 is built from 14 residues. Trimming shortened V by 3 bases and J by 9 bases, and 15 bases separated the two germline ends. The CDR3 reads CASSHYPRGGEQFF. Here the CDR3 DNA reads TGCGCCAGCAGTCATTACCCTCGAGGAGGTGAGCAGTTCTTC.

CDR3 loop: CASQTGVEQFF. As DNA, the CDR3 is TGTGCCAGCCAGACGGGAGTTGAGCAGTTCTTC. This chain connects TRBV14 to TRBJ2-1; D is perhaps TRBD2 (6 bases). CDR1 and CDR2 (germline): SGHDN, FVKESK. Trimming took off 8 bases at V and 9 bases at J, with 11 bases between the two ends. The CDR3 loop spans 11 amino acids.

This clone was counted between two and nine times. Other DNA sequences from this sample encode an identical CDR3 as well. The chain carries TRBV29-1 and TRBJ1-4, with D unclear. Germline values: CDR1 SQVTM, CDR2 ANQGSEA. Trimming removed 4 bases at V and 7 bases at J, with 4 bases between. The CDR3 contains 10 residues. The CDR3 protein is CSVGGEKLFF. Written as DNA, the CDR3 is TGCAGCGTTGGAGGTGAAAAACTGTTTTTT.

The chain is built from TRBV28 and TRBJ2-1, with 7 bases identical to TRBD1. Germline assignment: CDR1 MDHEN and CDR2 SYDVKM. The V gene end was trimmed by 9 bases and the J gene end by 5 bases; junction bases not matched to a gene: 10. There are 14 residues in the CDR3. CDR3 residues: CASVPGQLDNEQFF. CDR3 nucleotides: TGTGCCAGTGTACCGGGACAGTTAGACAATGAGCAGTTCTTC.

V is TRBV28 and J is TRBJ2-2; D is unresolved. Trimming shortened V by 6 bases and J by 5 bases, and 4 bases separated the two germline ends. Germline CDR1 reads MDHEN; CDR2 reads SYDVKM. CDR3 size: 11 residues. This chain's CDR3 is CASRGTGELFF. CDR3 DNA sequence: TGTGCCAGCAGGGGGACCGGGGAGCTGTTTTTT.

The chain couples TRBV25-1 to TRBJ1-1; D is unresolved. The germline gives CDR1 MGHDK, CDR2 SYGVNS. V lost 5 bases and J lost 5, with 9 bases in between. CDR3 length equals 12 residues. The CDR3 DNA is TGTGCCAGCAGTCAGCGTGGAACTGAAGCTTTCTTT. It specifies CASSQRGTEAFF.

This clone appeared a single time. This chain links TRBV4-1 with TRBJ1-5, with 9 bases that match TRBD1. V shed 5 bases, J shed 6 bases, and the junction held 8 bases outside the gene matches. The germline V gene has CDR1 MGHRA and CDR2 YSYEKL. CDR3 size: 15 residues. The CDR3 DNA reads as TGCGCCAGCAGCGGGCGACAGGGGGTTAGTCAGCCCCAGCATTTT. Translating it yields CASSGRQGVSQPQHF.

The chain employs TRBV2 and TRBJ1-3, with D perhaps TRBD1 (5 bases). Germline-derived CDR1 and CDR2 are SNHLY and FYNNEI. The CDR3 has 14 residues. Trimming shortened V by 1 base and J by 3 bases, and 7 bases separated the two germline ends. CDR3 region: CASSEGGSGNTIYF. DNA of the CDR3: TGTGCCAGCAGTGAAGGGGGGAGTGGAAACACCATATATTTT.

Here the CDR3 reads CATSGPYTDTQYF. Here the CDR3 DNA reads TGTGCCACCAGCGGCCCCTACACAGATACGCAGTATTTT. The chain carries TRBV24-1 and TRBJ2-3; D uncertain. From germline, CDR1 is KGHDR and CDR2 SFDVKD. V was cut by 7 bases and J by 2 bases, with 9 bases left in between. The CDR3 has 13 amino acids.

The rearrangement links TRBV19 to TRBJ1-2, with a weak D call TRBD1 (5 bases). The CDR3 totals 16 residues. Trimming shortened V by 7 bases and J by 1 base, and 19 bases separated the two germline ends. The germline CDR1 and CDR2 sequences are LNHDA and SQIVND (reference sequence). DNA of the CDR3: TGTGCCAGTAACCCCAGGAGGGGAAGGATTAACTATGGCTACACCTTC. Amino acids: CASNPRRGRINYGYTF.

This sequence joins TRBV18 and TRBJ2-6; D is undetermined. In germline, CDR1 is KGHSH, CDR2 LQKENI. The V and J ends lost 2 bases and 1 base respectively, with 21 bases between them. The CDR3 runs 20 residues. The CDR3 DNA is TGTGCCAGCTCACCATTTACGTTGTCAGCCGTACAATCTGGGGCCAACGTCCTGACTTTC. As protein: CASSPFTLSAVQSGANVLTF.

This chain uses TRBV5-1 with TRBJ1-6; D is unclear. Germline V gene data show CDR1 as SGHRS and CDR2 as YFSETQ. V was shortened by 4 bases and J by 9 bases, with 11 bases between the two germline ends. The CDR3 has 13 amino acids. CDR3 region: CASSPAASSPLHF. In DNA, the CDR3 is TGCGCCAGCAGCCCCGCCGCAAGTTCACCCCTCCACTTT.

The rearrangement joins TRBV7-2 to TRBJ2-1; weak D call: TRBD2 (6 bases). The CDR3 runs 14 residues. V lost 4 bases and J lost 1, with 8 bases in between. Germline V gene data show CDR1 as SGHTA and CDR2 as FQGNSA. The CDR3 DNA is TGTGCCAGCAGCTCGGAGGGGTCCTACAATGAGCAGTTCTTC. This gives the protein CASSSEGSYNEQFF.

The CDR3 protein is CASRTGAETQYF. CDR3 in DNA: TGTGCCAGCAGGACAGGGGCAGAGACCCAGTACTTC. This sequence joins TRBV12-3 or TRBV12-4 and TRBJ2-5; 8 bases agree with TRBD1. The V segment lost 6 bases and the J segment 4 bases; nucleotides outside the gene matches: 1. The CDR3 consists of 12 residues.

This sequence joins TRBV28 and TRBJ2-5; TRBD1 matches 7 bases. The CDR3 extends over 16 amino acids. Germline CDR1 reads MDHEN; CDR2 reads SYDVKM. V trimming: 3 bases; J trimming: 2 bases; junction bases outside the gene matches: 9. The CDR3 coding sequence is TGTGCCAGCAGTTTGGGCCCACAGGGGACACAAGAGACCCAGTACTTC. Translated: CASSLGPQGTQETQYF.

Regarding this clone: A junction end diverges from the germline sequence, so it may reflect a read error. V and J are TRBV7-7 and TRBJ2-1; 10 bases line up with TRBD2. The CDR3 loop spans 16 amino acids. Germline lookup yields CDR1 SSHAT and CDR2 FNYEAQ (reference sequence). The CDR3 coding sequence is TGTGCTAGCAGGGATCTTCTAGCGGGGGTTTACAATGAGCAGTTCTTC. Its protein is CASRDLLAGVYNEQFF.

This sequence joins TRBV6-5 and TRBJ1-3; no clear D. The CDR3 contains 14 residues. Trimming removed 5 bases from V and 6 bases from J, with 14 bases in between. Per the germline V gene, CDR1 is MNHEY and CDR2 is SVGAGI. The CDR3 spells CASSRVGLENTIYF. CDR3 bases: TGTGCCAGCAGTCGGGTCGGCCTAGAAAACACCATATATTTT.

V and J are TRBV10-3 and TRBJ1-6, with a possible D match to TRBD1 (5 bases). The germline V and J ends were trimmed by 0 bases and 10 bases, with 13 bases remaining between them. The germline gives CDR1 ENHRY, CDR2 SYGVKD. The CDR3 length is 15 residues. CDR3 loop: CAISESPRGDSPLHF. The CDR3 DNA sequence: TGTGCCATCAGTGAGTCGCCTCGCGGGGACTCACCCCTCCACTTT.

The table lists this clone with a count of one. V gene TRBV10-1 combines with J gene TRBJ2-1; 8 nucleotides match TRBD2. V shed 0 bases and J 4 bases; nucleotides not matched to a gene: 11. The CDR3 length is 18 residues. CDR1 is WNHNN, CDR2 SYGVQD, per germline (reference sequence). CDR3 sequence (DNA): TGCGCCAGCAGTGAGTCGGGCCGGGGGGGCGGAAAGTACAATGAGCAGTTCTTC. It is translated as CASSESGRGGGKYNEQFF.

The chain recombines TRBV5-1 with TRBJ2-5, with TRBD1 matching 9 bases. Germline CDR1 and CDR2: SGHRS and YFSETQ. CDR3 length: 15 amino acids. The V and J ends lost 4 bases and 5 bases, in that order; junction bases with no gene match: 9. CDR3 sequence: CASSPAGQGSETQYF. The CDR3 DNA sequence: TGCGCCAGCAGCCCAGCCGGACAGGGGAGTGAGACCCAGTACTTC.

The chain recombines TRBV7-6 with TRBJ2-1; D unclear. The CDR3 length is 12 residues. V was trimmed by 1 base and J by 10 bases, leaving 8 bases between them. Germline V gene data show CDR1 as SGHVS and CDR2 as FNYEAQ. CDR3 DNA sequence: TGTGCCAGCAGCTTAGAGGGTAGGGAGCAGTTCTTC. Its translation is CASSLEGREQFF.